What follows are 24 T cell receptor beta chains derived from one specimen sequenced in a study of esophageal squamous cell carcinoma under preoperative chemotherapy. Time point: after preoperative PTX-NDP chemotherapy. TCRdb reprocessed the PCR reads via MiXCR and lists one record per CDR3 protein. The sample consists of roughly 20,000 distinct CDR3 sequences, around 42% of them appearing once. Specimen collection occurred from a patient given preoperative chemotherapy. These receptors were obtained from a human donor with esophageal squamous cell carcinoma. The donor label of this sample is uncertain.

A remark on this clonotype: A read error may produce the germline difference seen at one junction end. The chain employs TRBV6-5 and TRBJ2-2, with D tentatively TRBD2 (6 bases). In germline, CDR1 is MNHEY, CDR2 SVGAGI. The CDR3 loop spans 16 amino acids. The CDR3 nucleotides read TGTGCCAGCAGTTACGGTGGAGCTGGGGGGACCGGTGAGCAGTTTTTT. Translation: CASSYGGAGGTGEQFF.

The CDR3, as DNA: TGTGCCAGCAGCTTAGCGTCGGGACAGGGTGTCGAGACCCAGTACTTC. It codes for CASSLASGQGVETQYF. The chain has TRBV7-2 and TRBJ2-5; 9 positions match TRBD1. CDR1 is SGHTA and CDR2 is FQGNSA in the germline V gene. V was clipped by 0 bases and J by 5 bases; unmatched bases: 7. The CDR3 contains 16 residues.

This chain uses TRBV12-3 or TRBV12-4 with TRBJ2-1; 14 bases map to TRBD2. The V segment lost 5 bases and the J segment 7 bases; nucleotides outside the gene matches: 7. The length of the CDR3 is 16 residues. In nucleotides, the CDR3 is TGTGCCAGCAGTCCAATGACTAGCGGGAGGGGGAATGAGCAGTTCTTC. As protein: CASSPMTSGRGNEQFF.

The J gene is TRBJ2-2, the V gene TRBV7-3; D is possibly TRBD1 or TRBD2 (6 bases each). Deletions cut 2 bases from V and 12 bases from J, with 19 bases between. Germline V gene lookup returns CDR1 SGHTA and CDR2 FQGTGA. The CDR3 covers 15 residues. This CDR3 reads CASSLYAGRTGKLFF. The DNA of the CDR3 is TGTGCCAGCAGCTTATACGCGGGGCGCACAGGGAAGCTGTTTTTT.

This clonotype has ten or more counts. Possible read error: a much larger clone is one base away. V is TRBV7-7 and J is TRBJ2-1; D gene uncertain. V gave up 5 bases and J gave up 10 bases, with 12 bases separating them. From germline, CDR1 is SSHAT and CDR2 FNYEAQ (reference sequence). CDR3 length equals 12 residues. The DNA of the CDR3 is TGTGCCAGCAGCCAGAGCCTCTACGAGCAGTTCTTC. Translating gives CASSQSLYEQFF. Drawing the rest from reference TRBV7-7 and TRBJ2-1, the complete variable domain is GAGVSQSPRYKVTKRGQDVTLRCDPISSHATLYWYQQALGQGPEFLTYFNYEAQPDKSGLPSDRFSAERPEGSISTLTIQRTEQRDSAMYRCASSQSLYEQFFGPGTRLTVL.

J is TRBJ2-3 and V is TRBV7-2; D is uncertain. The DNA matches TRBJ2-7 better at its end, which makes the J call doubtful. Looked up from germline, CDR1 is SGHTA and CDR2 is FQGNSA. The length of the CDR3 is 14 residues. CDR3 DNA sequence: TGTGCCAGCAGCTTAGAAGGAGAAACCTACGAGCAGTACTTC. Translation gives CASSLEGETYEQYF.

This clonotype was counted at least ten times. CDR3 region: CASRLRLAGGTDTQYF. The CDR3 nucleotides read TGTGCCAGCAGGCTACGACTAGCGGGAGGCACAGATACGCAGTATTTT. V usage is TRBV12-3 or TRBV12-4 and J usage is TRBJ2-3; TRBD2 matches 12 bases. The trim removed 6 bases at V and 1 base at J, leaving 5 bases unmatched. This CDR3 is built from 16 residues.

In the case of this clonotype: A read error may produce the germline difference seen at one junction end. V usage is TRBV7-2 and J usage is TRBJ2-4; tentatively, D is TRBD2 (6 bases). Germline CDR1 is SGHTA and CDR2 is FQGNSA. The CDR3 consists of 19 residues. The CDR3 bases are TGTGCCAGCAGCCAAGTCAGGCGCGGCGCGGGACGTGCCCAAAACATCCAGTACTTC. Its translation: CASSQVRRGAGRAQNIQYF.

This chain connects TRBV5-6 to TRBJ2-1, with D perhaps TRBD1 (7 bases). The V end was cut by 4 bases, the J end by 6 bases, with 14 bases between. Germline-derived CDR1 and CDR2 are SGHDT and YYEEEE. The CDR3 covers 14 residues. The CDR3: CASSPGDSRNEQFF. The CDR3 DNA follows: TGTGCCAGCAGCCCGGGGGACAGCCGCAATGAGCAGTTCTTC.

This clonotype was seen only a few times. V is TRBV6-2 or TRBV6-3 and J is TRBJ2-4; D remains unclear. From germline, CDR1 is MNHEY and CDR2 SVGEGT. Trimming pared 5 bases from V and 11 bases from J, leaving 25 bases between. The CDR3 runs to 16 residues. CDR3 in DNA: TGTGCCAGCAGTCCTCCACTTCGTGTGCCGCAACGAGTTCAGTACTTC. Its protein product is CASSPPLRVPQRVQYF.

Concerning this clonotype itself: The CDR3 carries no conserved terminal phenylalanine or tryptophan, so it likely arises from a read error. No DNA is shown, since the ends of the CDR3 on it are uncertain; the CDR3 is the one TCRdb lists. This rearrangement joins TRBV6-5 to TRBJ2-1. Germline V CDR1 and CDR2: MNHEY, SVGAGI. Both ends counted, the CDR3 spans 9 residues. CDR3 region: CASSYVGNT.

Here the CDR3 DNA reads TGTGCCAGCAGCCGGACAGGGGGCAGCGAAGCTTTCTTT. It translates to CASSRTGGSEAFF. The chain uses TRBV6-1 and TRBJ1-1; 11 bases agree with TRBD1. Trimming at V came to 6 bases and at J to 8 bases, leaving 5 bases not matched to a gene. The CDR3 length is 13 residues. Germline-derived CDR1 and CDR2 are MNHNS and SASEGT.

This clonotype was seen only a few times. The CDR3 DNA sequence: TGTGCCAGCAGCCCGGGGACAGACCCTGCTTGGGAGACCCAGTACTTC. Encoded protein: CASSPGTDPAWETQYF. This chain connects TRBV11-3 to TRBJ2-5; 7 bases match TRBD1. Germline lookup yields CDR1 SGHNT and CDR2 YENEEA. The CDR3 loop spans 16 amino acids. The J segment lost 5 bases and the V segment lost 5 bases, leaving 14 bases of the junction unmatched.

This clonotype was recorded many times. A much more abundant neighbour one base away suggests this may be a read error. This rearrangement joins TRBV6-1 to TRBJ2-5; TRBD2 matches 7 bases. V dropped 1 base and J dropped 13; count of bases not matched to a gene: 12. The germline V gene has CDR1 MNHNS and CDR2 SASEGT. The CDR3 consists of 14 residues. CDR3 nucleotides: TGTGCCAGCAGTGAAGGCGGGCTAGCGGAAAGTCGGTACTTC. This sequence encodes CASSEGGLAESRYF.

The V call is TRBV6-5, the J call TRBJ2-1, with TRBD1 matching 12 bases. The J call may not be correct, given that the DNA end is closer to TRBJ2-7. The CDR3 extends over 15 amino acids. Germline CDR1 reads MNHEY; CDR2 reads SVGAGI. Written as DNA, the CDR3 is TGTGCCAGCAGTTATGGGACAGGGGGCCGTTACGAGCAGTACTTC. Amino acid sequence: CASSYGTGGRYEQYF.

The J gene is TRBJ2-1, the V gene TRBV12-3 or TRBV12-4, with 7 bases lining up with TRBD1. This CDR3 is built from 15 residues. Losses at the gene ends were 6 bases for V and 7 bases for J; bases not matched to a gene: 12. CDR3 amino acids: CASSRPHRGMNEQFF. In DNA form, the CDR3 reads TGTGCCAGCAGCCGCCCCCACAGGGGTATGAATGAGCAGTTCTTC.

This clonotype was observed a few times. The chain uses TRBV27 and TRBJ2-3, with a possible D match to TRBD1 (5 bases). Trimming stripped 2 bases from V and 0 bases from J, with 6 bases between. The CDR3 has 14 amino acids. Germline values: CDR1 MNHEY, CDR2 SMNVEV (reference sequence). CDR3 DNA sequence: TGTGCCAGCAGTTTACAGGGTAGCACAGATACGCAGTATTTT. This codes for CASSLQGSTDTQYF.

The chain couples TRBV11-2 to TRBJ2-5; maybe TRBD2 (7 bases). The germline V gene encodes CDR1 SGHAT and CDR2 FQNNGV. CDR3 length: 16 amino acids. V dropped 8 bases and J dropped 8 bases, with 27 bases sitting between them. The CDR3 bases are TGTGCCAGCGGGGGGTCGGGGGGCCGCGACCCAGATACCCAGTACTTC. It translates to CASGGSGGRDPDTQYF.

This clonotype was picked up a small number of times. This sequence joins TRBV27 and TRBJ2-3; the D call may be TRBD1 or TRBD2 (5 bases each). The CDR3 has 15 residues. Germline assignment: CDR1 MNHEY and CDR2 SMNVEV (reference sequence). Trimming left V 3 bases short and J 2 bases short, with 12 bases between. CDR3 residues: CASSFRDPVTDTQYF. The CDR3 nucleotides read TGTGCCAGCAGTTTTAGGGACCCCGTCACAGATACGCAGTATTTT.

The V call is TRBV7-2, the J call TRBJ2-5; D is unclear. TRBJ2-1 matches the DNA end more closely, so the J call is doubtful. From germline, CDR1 is SGHTA and CDR2 FQGNSA. The CDR3 runs to 11 residues. The CDR3 DNA reads as TGTGCCAGCAGATATTTGGATGAGCAGTTCTTC. It is translated as CASRYLDEQFF.

V and J are TRBV7-2 and TRBJ2-4; D gene ambiguous. The tail of the sequence fits TRBJ2-1 better, so the J call may be wrong. This CDR3 spans 13 amino acids. Germline CDR1 and CDR2: SGHTA and FQGNSA. This CDR3 reads CASSTYTRNEQFF. CDR3 DNA: TGTGCCAGCAGCACCTATACACGAAATGAGCAGTTCTTC.

V and J are TRBV15 and TRBJ2-5; 10 bases fit TRBD2. The J call may be faulty, since TRBJ2-7 better matches the DNA end. Germline CDR1 reads LNHNV; CDR2 reads YYDKDF (reference sequence). CDR3 length: 15 residues. The CDR3 sequence is CATSPRTSGTYEQYF. Written as DNA, the CDR3 is TGTGCCACCAGCCCGCGGACTAGCGGAACCTACGAGCAGTACTTC.

This clonotype occurred a few times. The V call is TRBV11-2, the J call TRBJ2-3; D is undetermined. Germline lookup yields CDR1 SGHAT and CDR2 FQNNGV. The V and J ends lost 6 bases and 6 bases respectively, with 7 bases between them. CDR3 size: 11 residues. This chain's CDR3 is CASRFADTQYF. The CDR3 coding sequence is TGTGCCAGCAGGTTCGCGGATACGCAGTATTTT.

Ten or more counts support this clonotype. The rearrangement uses TRBV4-1 and TRBJ1-1; 7 bases match TRBD1. In germline, CDR1 is MGHRA, CDR2 YSYEKL. Trimming at V came to 0 bases and at J to 0 bases, leaving 13 bases not matched to a gene. CDR3 size: 19 residues. CDR3 residues: CASSQDPETGDVMNTEAFF. CDR3 nucleotide sequence: TGCGCCAGCAGCCAAGATCCGGAAACAGGGGACGTAATGAACACTGAAGCTTTCTTT.